A selection of T cell receptor beta chains follows, all from one sample in a study of cytomegalovirus exposure and HLA in healthy donors. The protocol was immunoSEQ multiplex PCR, while the TCRdb copy is restricted to in-frame clones and leaves out a portion. Here the sample spans around 88,000 clones, around 84% being singletons. The specimen was PBMCs. The receptors shown here come from a woman in her forties in good health and CMV-seropositive. CDR3s include the opening cysteine and the closing phenylalanine or tryptophan. D genes are given only for firm matches. Clone size is stated in some rows and not others, as once, few, many or a class when expanded.

clone size	D gene	V gene	J gene	CDR3 protein	CDR3 DNA
-	-	TRBV5-1	TRBJ1-2	CASSLQGDYGYTF	TGCGCCAGCAGCTTGCAAGGGGACTATGGCTACACCTTC
few	TRBD2	TRBV29-1	TRBJ2-2	CSVIPQGGGELFF	TGCAGCGTCATCCCCCAGGGCGGGGGAGAGCTGTTTTTT
-	TRBD2	TRBV6-1	TRBJ2-7	CASGTSGYSYEQYF	TGTGCCAGCGGGACTAGCGGATACTCCTACGAGCAGTACTTC
-	-	TRBV7-9	TRBJ1-1	CASSFSRNTEAFF	TGTGCCAGCAGCTTCTCTAGGAACACTGAAGCTTTCTTT
-	TRBD1	TRBV7-9	TRBJ1-5	CASSAGTGAYSNQPQHF	TGTGCCAGCAGCGCCGGGACAGGGGCGTATAGCAATCAGCCCCAGCATTTT
few	TRBD2	TRBV29-1	TRBJ2-1	CSVEVVGRGIVNEQFF	TGCAGCGTTGAAGTAGTCGGGAGGGGAATCGTCAATGAGCAGTTCTTC
-	-	TRBV6-6	TRBJ2-1	CASSYTYYNEQFF	TGTGCCAGCAGTTACACTTACTACAATGAGCAGTTCTTC
-	TRBD2	TRBV7-6	TRBJ2-2	CASTKGLAGLTGELFF	TGTGCCAGCACCAAGGGACTAGCGGGATTGACCGGGGAGCTGTTTTTT
-	-	TRBV5-1	TRBJ2-7	CASTRSDSLDEQYF	TGCGCCAGCACCCGAAGCGACAGTTTAGACGAGCAGTACTTC
-	TRBD2	TRBV28	TRBJ2-7	CASSNRLGLAGNEQYF	TGTGCCAGCTCTAACCGCCTAGGACTAGCGGGAAATGAGCAGTACTTC
-	-	TRBV7-8	TRBJ2-3	CASSRRGRPTDTQYF	TGTGCCAGCAGCAGGAGAGGGCGGCCCACAGATACGCAGTATTTT
-	-	TRBV6-5	TRBJ1-1	CASTTDRSYTEAFF	TGTGCCAGCACCACCGACAGGTCCTACACTGAAGCTTTCTTT
once	-	TRBV11-2	TRBJ2-7	CASSLSLAKPYEQYF	TGTGCCAGCAGCTTAAGCCTAGCGAAGCCCTACGAGCAGTACTTC
-	TRBD1	TRBV29-1	TRBJ1-6	CSVGDRDSPLHF	TGCAGCGTTGGGGACAGGGATTCACCCCTCCACTTT
few	TRBD1	TRBV29-1	TRBJ2-5	CSVSGTGGETQYF	TGCAGCGTCTCTGGGACAGGGGGCGAGACCCAGTACTTC
-	-	TRBV28	TRBJ1-5	CASSFPGAQHF	TGTGCCAGCAGTTTCCCGGGAGCCCAGCATTTT
-	-	TRBV7-9	TRBJ2-7	CASSLWLAASYEQYF	TGTGCCAGCAGCTTATGGTTAGCGGCCTCCTACGAGCAGTACTTC
once	-	TRBV6-6	TRBJ1-5	CASSYSSEGVQPQHF	TGTGCCAGCAGTTACTCGTCGGAAGGGGTTCAGCCCCAGCATTTT
-	-	TRBV19	TRBJ2-4	CASSIEWGSLLAKNIQYF	TGTGCCAGTAGTATAGAATGGGGCAGCCTTTTAGCCAAAAACATTCAGTACTTC
-	TRBD2	TRBV29-1	TRBJ2-7	CSAETGLADEYEQYF	TGCAGCGCCGAAACCGGGCTAGCGGACGAGTACGAGCAGTACTTC
-	-	TRBV5-1	TRBJ2-3	CASSLEEGVTQYF	TGCGCCAGCAGCTTGGAAGAGGGGGTTACGCAGTATTTT
-	TRBD2	TRBV15	TRBJ2-7	CATSRDGAGDYEQYF	TGTGCCACCAGCAGAGATGGGGCGGGAGACTACGAGCAGTACTTC
-	TRBD2	TRBV5-4	TRBJ2-5	CAQASGRSGETQYF	TGTGCCCAGGCTAGCGGGAGATCTGGAGAGACCCAGTACTTC
-	TRBD1	TRBV9	TRBJ1-1	CASSVTQGDTEAFF	TGTGCCAGCAGCGTAACTCAGGGGGACACTGAAGCTTTCTTT
-	TRBD1	TRBV5-4	TRBJ2-1	CASSLWDRGNTFF	TGTGCCAGCAGCCTATGGGACAGGGGAAATACGTTCTTC
-	-	TRBV4-1	TRBJ2-7	CASSQDRSSYEQYF	TGCGCCAGCAGCCAAGATCGATCGAGCTACGAGCAGTACTTC
-	-	TRBV6-5	TRBJ1-3	CASSYSPFLRGNTIYF	TGTGCCAGCAGTTACTCTCCCTTCCTGAGGGGAAACACCATATATTTT
-	TRBD2	TRBV11-3	TRBJ2-5	CASGHGTISPQETQYF	TGTGCCAGCGGCCATGGGACTATTAGTCCCCAAGAGACCCAGTACTTC
-	-	TRBV25-1	TRBJ2-7	CASSESLGATEFEQYF	TGTGCCAGCAGTGAATCGCTAGGGGCAACTGAATTCGAGCAGTACTTC
-	TRBD1	TRBV5-4	TRBJ1-3	CASSLTGGSGNTIYF	TGTGCCAGCAGCTTGACAGGGGGCTCTGGAAACACCATATATTTT
-	TRBD1	TRBV19	TRBJ1-2	CASNPRDRDGYTF	TGTGCCAGTAACCCCCGGGACAGGGACGGCTACACCTTC
-	TRBD2	TRBV28	TRBJ2-5	CASGLSSAGEGETQYF	TGTGCCAGCGGTTTGAGTTCAGCGGGAGAGGGAGAGACCCAGTACTTC
-	TRBD2	TRBV4-2	TRBJ2-7	CASSRSGVGTSGNRGHEQYF	TGTGCCAGCAGCCGAAGTGGGGTGGGGACTAGCGGTAATCGAGGCCACGAGCAGTACTTC
-	TRBD1	TRBV2	TRBJ2-7	CASSLQQGNEQYF	TGTGCCAGCAGTTTACAACAGGGGAACGAGCAGTACTTC
-	-	TRBV6-5	TRBJ1-1	CASRRASGTEAFF	TGTGCCAGCCGGCGCGCTAGTGGCACTGAAGCTTTCTTT
-	-	TRBV6-4	TRBJ2-3	CASSEGAELTDTQYF	TGTGCCAGCAGTGAAGGGGCGGAGCTCACAGATACGCAGTATTTT
once	-	TRBV19	TRBJ2-7	CASSLGGGDEQYF	TGTGCCAGTAGTTTAGGGGGGGGCGACGAGCAGTACTTC